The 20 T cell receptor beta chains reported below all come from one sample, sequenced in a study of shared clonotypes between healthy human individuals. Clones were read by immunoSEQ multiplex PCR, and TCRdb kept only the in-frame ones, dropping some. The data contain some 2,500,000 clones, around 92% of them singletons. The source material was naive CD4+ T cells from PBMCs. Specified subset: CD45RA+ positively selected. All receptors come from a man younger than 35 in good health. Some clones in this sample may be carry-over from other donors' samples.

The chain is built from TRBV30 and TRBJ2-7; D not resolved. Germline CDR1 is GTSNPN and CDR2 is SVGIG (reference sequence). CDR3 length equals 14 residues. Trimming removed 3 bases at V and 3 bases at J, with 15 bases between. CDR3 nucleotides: TGTGCCTGGAGCTTCGACAAGGCCGACTACGAGCAGTACTTC. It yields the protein CAWSFDKADYEQYF. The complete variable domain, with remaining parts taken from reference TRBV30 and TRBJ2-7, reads SQTIHQWPATLVQPVGSPLSLECTVEGTSNPNLYWYRQAAGRGLQLLFYSVGIGQISSEVPQNLSASRPQDRQFILSSKKLLLSDSGFYLCAWSFDKADYEQYFGPGTRLTVT.

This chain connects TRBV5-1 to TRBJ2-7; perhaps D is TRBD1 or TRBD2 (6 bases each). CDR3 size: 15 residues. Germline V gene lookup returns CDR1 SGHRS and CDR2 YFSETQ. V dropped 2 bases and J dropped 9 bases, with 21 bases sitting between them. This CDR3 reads CASSFGGPLEALQYF. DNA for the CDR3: TGCGCCAGCAGCTTTGGGGGGCCTCTAGAGGCTTTGCAGTACTTC.

Here the CDR3 reads CASSRTGGWTEAFF. The CDR3 DNA is TGTGCCAGCAGCCGGACAGGGGGATGGACTGAAGCTTTCTTT. This chain joins TRBV7-9 and TRBJ1-1; TRBD1 aligns across 10 bases. The CDR3 is 14 residues long. In germline, CDR1 is SEHNR, CDR2 FQNEAQ (reference sequence). V was clipped by 5 bases and J by 5 bases; unmatched bases: 5.

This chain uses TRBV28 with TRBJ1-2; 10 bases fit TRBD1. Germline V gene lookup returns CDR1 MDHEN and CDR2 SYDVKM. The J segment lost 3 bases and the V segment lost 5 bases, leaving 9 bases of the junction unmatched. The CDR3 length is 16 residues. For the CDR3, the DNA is TGTGCCAGCAGTAGGGGTGGACAGGGGGGGGACTATGGCTACACCTTC. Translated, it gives CASSRGGQGGDYGYTF.

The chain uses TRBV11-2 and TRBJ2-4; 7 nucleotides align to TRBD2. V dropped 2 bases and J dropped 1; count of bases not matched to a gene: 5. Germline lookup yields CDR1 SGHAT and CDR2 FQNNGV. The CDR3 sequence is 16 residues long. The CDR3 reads CASSLIGRGAKNIQYF. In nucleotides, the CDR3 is TGTGCCAGCAGCTTAATCGGGCGGGGGGCCAAAAACATTCAGTACTTC.

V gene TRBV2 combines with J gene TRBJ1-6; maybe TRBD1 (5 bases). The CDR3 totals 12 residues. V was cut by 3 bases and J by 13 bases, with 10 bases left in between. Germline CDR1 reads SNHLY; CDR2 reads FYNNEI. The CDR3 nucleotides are TGTGCCAGCAGTGAGGACACCAGGCCCCTCCACTTT. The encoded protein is CASSEDTRPLHF.

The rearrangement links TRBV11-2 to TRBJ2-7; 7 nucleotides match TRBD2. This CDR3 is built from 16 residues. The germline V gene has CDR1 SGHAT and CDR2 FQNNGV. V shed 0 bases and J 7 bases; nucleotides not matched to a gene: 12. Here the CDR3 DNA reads TGTGCCAGCAGCTTAGAGGGCGGGAGAGGACTGGGGGAGCAGTACTTC. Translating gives CASSLEGGRGLGEQYF.

The CDR3 bases are TGCGCCAGCAGCAGAGGAGGGACCGACGCTAACTATGGCTACACCTTC. Translating it yields CASSRGGTDANYGYTF. The chain employs TRBV5-1 and TRBJ1-2; D is perhaps TRBD1 (5 bases). The CDR3 extends over 16 amino acids. Trimming removed 4 bases from V and 0 bases from J, with 16 bases in between. CDR1 and CDR2 from the germline V gene are SGHRS and YFSETQ.

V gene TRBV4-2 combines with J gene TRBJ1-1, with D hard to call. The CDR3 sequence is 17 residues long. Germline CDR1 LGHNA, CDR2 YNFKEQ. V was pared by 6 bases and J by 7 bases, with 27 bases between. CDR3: CASSTTRSGLRGIEAFF. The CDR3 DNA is TGTGCCAGCAGTACAACCCGTAGTGGCCTCCGAGGAATTGAAGCTTTCTTT.

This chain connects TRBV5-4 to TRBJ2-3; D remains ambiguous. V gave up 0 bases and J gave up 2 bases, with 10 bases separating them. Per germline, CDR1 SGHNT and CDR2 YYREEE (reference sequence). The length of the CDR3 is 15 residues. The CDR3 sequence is CASSLASVNTDTQYF. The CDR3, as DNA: TGTGCCAGCAGCTTGGCGTCGGTGAACACAGATACGCAGTATTTT. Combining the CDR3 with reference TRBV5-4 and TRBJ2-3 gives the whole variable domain ETGVTQSPTHLIKTRGQQVTLRCSSQSGHNTVSWYQQALGQGPQFIFQYYREEENGRGNFPPRFSGLQFPNYSSELNVNALELDDSALYLCASSLASVNTDTQYFGPGTRLTVL.

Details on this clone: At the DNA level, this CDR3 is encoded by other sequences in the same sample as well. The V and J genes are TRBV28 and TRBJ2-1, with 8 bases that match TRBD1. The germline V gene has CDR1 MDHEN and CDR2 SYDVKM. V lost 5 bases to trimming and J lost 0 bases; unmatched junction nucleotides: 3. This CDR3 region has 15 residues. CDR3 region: CASSPDRGSYNEQFF. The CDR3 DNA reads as TGTGCCAGCAGTCCCGACAGGGGCTCCTACAATGAGCAGTTCTTC.

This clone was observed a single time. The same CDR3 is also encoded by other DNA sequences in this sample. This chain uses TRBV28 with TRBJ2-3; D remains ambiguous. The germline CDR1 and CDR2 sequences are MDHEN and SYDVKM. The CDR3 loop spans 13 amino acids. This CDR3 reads CATSPQSTDTQYF. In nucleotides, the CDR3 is TGTGCTACGTCTCCCCAATCCACAGATACGCAGTATTTT.

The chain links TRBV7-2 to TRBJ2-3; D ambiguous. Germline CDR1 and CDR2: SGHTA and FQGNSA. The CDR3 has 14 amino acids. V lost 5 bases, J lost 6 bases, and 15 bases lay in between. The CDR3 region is CASSPNAVADTQYF. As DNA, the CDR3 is TGTGCCAGCAGCCCGAACGCGGTGGCGGATACGCAGTATTTT.

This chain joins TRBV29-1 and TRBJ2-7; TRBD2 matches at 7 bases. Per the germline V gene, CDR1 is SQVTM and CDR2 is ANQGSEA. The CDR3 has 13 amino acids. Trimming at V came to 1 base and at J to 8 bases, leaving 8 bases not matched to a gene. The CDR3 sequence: CSVEGGGLSKQYF. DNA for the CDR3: TGCAGCGTTGAAGGGGGGGGACTATCCAAGCAGTACTTC.

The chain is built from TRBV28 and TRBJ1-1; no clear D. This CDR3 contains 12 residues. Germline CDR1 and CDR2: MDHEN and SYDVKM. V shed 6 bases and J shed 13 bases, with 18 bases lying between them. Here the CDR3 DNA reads TGTGCCAGCAGATCCCTTGGAGCGTGGGATTTCTTT. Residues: CASRSLGAWDFF.

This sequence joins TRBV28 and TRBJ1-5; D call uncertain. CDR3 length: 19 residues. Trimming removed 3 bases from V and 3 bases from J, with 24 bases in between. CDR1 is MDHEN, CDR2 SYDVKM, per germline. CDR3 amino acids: CASSFRMGKITGPNQPQHF. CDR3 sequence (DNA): TGTGCCAGCAGTTTCCGGATGGGGAAAATCACCGGACCCAATCAGCCCCAGCATTTT.

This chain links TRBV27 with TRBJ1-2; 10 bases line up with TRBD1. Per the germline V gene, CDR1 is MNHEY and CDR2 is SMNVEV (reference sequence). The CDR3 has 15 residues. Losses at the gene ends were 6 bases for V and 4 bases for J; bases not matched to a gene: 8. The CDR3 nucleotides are TGTGCCAGCAGCCGCGGGACAGGGGTAGTCTATGGCTACACCTTC. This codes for CASSRGTGVVYGYTF.

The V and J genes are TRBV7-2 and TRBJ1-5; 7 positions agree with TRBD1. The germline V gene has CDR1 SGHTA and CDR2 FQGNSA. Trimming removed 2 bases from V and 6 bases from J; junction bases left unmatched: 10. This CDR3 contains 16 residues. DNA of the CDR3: TGTGCCAGCAGCTTAAACAGGGGCCGACCAAGTCAGCCCCAGCATTTT. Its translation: CASSLNRGRPSQPQHF.

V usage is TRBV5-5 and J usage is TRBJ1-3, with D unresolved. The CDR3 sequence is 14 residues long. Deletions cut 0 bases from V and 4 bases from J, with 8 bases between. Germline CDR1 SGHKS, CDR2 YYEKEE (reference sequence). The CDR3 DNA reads TGTGCCAGCAGCTTGGTCGCAAACGGAAACACCATATATTTT. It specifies CASSLVANGNTIYF.

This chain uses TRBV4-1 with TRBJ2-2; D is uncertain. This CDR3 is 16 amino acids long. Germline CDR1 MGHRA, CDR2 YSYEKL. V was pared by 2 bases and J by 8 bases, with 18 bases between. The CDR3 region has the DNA TGCGCCAGCAGCCAACTGCCACTCCCATCGACTGGGGAGCTGTTTTTT. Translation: CASSQLPLPSTGELFF.